This TCR beta chain derives from a study of PD-L1 blockade in urothelial cancer. Study-level background: At some point between 2013 and 2014 therapy began: atezolizumab 1,200 mg intravenously every 3 weeks. T cells were recovered from blood samples at a median of roughly 150,000. Investigators checked blood 3 weeks (second dose) and 6 weeks after treatment start.

Study-level findings and limits: Better survival was predicted by below-median pretreatment blood TCR clonality.

On this clone: Its antigen is currently unknown.

The assay was immunoSEQ multiplex PCR, and TCRdb's table has in-frame clones only and misses some. Of roughly 39,000 clones listed, approximately 90% were seen once; the top ten hold 1.5% to 2.5%. The sequences come from PBMCs, collected around atezolizumab (anti-PD-L1) treatment. The sequence derives from a man aged 55 to 70 with urothelial cancer.

CDR3 region: CASSLDRDYEQYF. The CDR3 bases are TGTGCCAGCAGCCTTGACAGGGACTACGAGCAGTACTTC. The genes are TRBV11-3 and TRBJ2-7, with TRBD1 matching 7 bases. The CDR3 sequence is 13 residues long. Germline assignment: CDR1 SGHNT and CDR2 YENEEA. Trimming at V came to 5 bases and at J to 3 bases, leaving 4 bases not matched to a gene.